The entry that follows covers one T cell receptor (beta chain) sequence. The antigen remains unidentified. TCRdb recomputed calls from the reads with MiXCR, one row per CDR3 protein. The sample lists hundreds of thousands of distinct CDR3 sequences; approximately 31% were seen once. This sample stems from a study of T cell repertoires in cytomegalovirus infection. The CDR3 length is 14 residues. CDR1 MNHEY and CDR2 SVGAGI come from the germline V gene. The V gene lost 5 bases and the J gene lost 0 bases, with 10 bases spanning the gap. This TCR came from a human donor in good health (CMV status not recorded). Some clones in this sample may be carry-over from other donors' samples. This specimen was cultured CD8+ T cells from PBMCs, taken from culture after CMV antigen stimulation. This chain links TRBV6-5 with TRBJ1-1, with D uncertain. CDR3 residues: CASSLINMNTEAFF. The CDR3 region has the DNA TGTGCCAGCAGTCTTATAAACATGAACACTGAAGCTTTCTTT.